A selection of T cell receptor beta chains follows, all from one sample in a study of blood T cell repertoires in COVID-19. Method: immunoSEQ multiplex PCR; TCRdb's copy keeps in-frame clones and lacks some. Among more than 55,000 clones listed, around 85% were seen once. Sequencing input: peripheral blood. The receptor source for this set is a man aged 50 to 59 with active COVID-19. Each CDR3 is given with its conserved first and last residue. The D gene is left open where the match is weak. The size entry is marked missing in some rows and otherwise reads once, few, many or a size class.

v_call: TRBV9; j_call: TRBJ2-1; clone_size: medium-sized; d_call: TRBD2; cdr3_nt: TGTGCCAGCAGCGTAGAGGGACTAGAAGGCTACAATGAGCAGTTCTTC; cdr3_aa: CASSVEGLEGYNEQFF
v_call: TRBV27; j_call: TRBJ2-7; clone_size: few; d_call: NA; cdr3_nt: TGTGCCAGCAGTTTATCGTTGGGCATGCCCTACGAGCAGTACTTC; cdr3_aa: CASSLSLGMPYEQYF
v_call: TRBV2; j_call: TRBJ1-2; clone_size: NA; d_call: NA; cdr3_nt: TGTGCCAGCTCACCGGAGGTGGACTATGGCTACACCTTC; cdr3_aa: CASSPEVDYGYTF
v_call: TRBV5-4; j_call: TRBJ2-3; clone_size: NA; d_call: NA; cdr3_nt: TGTGCCAGCAGCTTGTTGGGCTCAGATACGCAGTATTTT; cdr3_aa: CASSLLGSDTQYF
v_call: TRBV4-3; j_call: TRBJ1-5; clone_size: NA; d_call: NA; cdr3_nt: TGCGCCAGCAGCCAAGATTTCTTGGGAGGTCAGCCCCAGCATTTT; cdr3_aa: CASSQDFLGGQPQHF
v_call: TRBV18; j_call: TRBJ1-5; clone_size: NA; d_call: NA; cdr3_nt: TGTGCCAGCTCACCACGCCAGGATAGCAATCAGCCCCAGCATTTT; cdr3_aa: CASSPRQDSNQPQHF
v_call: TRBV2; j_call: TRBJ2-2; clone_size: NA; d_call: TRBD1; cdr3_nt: TGTGCCAGCAGGGGACAGGTGGGGAACACCGGGGAGCTGTTTTTT; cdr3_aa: CASRGQVGNTGELFF
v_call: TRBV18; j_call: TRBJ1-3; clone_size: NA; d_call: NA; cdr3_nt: TGTGCCAGCTCACCCCTCGGACACTCTGGAAACACCATATATTTT; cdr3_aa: CASSPLGHSGNTIYF
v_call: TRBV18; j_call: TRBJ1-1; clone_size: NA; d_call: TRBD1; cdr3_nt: TGTGCCAGCTCACTTGACAGGGGGACTGAAGCTTTCTTT; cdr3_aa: CASSLDRGTEAFF
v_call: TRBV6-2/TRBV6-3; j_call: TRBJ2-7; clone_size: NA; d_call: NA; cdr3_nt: TGTGCCAGCAGTTACTCGTCCAGGGAAGACGAGCAGTACTTC; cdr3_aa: CASSYSSREDEQYF
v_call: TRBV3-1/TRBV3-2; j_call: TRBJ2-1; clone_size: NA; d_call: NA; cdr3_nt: TGTGCCAGCAGCCAAGGCGGGATCGTCTCCTACAATGAGCAGTTCTTC; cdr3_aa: CASSQGGIVSYNEQFF
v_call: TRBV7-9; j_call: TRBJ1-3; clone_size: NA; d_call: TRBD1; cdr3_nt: TGTGCCGAAAGGGACAGGGCGCTTCCCTCCTCTGGAAACACCATATATTTT; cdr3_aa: CAERDRALPSSGNTIYF
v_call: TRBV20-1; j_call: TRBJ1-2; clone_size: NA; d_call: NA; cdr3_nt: TGCAGTGCCCATCCCGGCTATGGCTACACCTTC; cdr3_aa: CSAHPGYGYTF
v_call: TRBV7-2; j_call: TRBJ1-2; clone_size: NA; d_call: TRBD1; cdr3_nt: TGTGCCAGCAGCTTAGAATGGGACAGGGGGCGTCTATTCTTC; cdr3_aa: CASSLEWDRGRLFF
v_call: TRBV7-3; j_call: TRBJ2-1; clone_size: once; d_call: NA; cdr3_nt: TGTGCCAGCAGCATACAATCCTACAATGAGCAGTTCTTC; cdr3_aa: CASSIQSYNEQFF
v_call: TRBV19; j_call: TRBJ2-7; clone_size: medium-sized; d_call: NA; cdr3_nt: TGTGCCAGTAGTATCGGGAACTCCTACGAGCAGTACTTC; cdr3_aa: CASSIGNSYEQYF
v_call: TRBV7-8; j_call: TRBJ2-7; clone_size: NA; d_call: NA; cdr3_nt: TGTGCCAGCAGCCGGAACTTTGATTACGAGCAGTACTTC; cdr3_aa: CASSRNFDYEQYF
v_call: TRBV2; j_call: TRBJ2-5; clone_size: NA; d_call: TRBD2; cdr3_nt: TGTGCCAGCAGTGAAAGCGGGGGCCGAGAGACCCAGTACTTC; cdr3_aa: CASSESGGRETQYF
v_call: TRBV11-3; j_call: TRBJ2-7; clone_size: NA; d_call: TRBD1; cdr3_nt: TGTGCCAGCAGCAAAGGACAGGAAGGACGGCAGTACTTC; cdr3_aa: CASSKGQEGRQYF
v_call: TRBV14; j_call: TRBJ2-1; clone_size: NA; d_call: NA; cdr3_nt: TGTGCCAGCAGTGGCGGATACTACAATGAGCAGTTCTTC; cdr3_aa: CASSGGYYNEQFF
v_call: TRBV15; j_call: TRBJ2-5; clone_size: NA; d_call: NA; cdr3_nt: TGTGCCACCGGGTCCCCAGGGAAAGGCCTTCAAGAGACCCAGTACTTC; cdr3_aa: CATGSPGKGLQETQYF
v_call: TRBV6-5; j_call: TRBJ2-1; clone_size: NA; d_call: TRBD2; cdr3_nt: TGTGCCAGCTTCAGGGCGGGAGGCAAATACAATGAGCAGTTCTTC; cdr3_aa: CASFRAGGKYNEQFF
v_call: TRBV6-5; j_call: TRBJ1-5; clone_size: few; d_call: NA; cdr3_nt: TGTGCCAGCAGTCCCGGGATTAGCAATCAGCCCCAGCATTTT; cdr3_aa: CASSPGISNQPQHF
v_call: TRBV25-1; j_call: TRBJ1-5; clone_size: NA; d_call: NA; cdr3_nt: TGTGCCAGCAGTCAAGGAGATCAGCCCCAGCATTTT; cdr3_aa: CASSQGDQPQHF
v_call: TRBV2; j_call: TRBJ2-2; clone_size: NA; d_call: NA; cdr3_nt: TGTGCCAGCAGTGAAGCGCCGAGTGTGCACACCGGGGAGCTGTTTTTT; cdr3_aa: CASSEAPSVHTGELFF
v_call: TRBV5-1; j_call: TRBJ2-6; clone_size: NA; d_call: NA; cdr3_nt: TGCGCCAGCAGAGGTTCGGGGGGCGCGTCGGGGGCCAACGTCCTGACTTTC; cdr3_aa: CASRGSGGASGANVLTF
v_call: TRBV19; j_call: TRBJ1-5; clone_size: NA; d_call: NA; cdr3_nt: TGTGCCAGTAGTCCCAGGGCGGGGCACTACGACAATCAGCCCCAGCATTTT; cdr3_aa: CASSPRAGHYDNQPQHF
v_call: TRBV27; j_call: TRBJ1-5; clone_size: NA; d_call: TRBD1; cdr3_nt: TGTGCCAGCAGTCCATCTGGGACAGCCCCTAGGGTTGCCCAGCATTTT; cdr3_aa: CASSPSGTAPRVAQHF
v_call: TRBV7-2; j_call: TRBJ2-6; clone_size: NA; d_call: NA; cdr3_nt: TGTGCCAGCAGCATCAACTCTGGGGCCAACGTCCTGACTTTC; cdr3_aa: CASSINSGANVLTF
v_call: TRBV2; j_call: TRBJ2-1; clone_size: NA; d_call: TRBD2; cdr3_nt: TGTGCCAGCAGTCCTGCTAGCGGGAGCTCCTACAATGAGCAGTTCTTC; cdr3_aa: CASSPASGSSYNEQFF
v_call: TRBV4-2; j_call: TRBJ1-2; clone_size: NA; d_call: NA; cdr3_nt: TGTGCCAGCAGCCAAGATAGTGATAGTGAGGTGATTCGAGGTGGCTACACCTTC; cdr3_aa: CASSQDSDSEVIRGGYTF
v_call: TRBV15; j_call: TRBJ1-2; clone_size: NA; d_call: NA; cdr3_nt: TGTGCCACCAGCAGAGATCGGCAGGGCCCCTATGGCTACACCTTC; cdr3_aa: CATSRDRQGPYGYTF
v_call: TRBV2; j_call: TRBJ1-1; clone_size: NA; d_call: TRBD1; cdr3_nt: TGTGCCAGCAGTCCGGGACAGGGGATTGCTGAAGCTTTCTTT; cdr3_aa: CASSPGQGIAEAFF
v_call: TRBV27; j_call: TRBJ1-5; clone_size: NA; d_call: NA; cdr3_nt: TGTGCCAGCAGTTTAGAAAGGGGGTCCAATCAGCCCCAGCATTTT; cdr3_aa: CASSLERGSNQPQHF
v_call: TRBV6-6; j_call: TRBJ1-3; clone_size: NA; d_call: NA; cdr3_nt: TGTGCCAGCAAAACAGGGATATCCTCTGGAAACACCATATATTTT; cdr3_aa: CASKTGISSGNTIYF
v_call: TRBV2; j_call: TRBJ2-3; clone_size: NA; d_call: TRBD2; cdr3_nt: TGTGCCAGCAGTGAGAGGGCGGGGGGTGGAGATACGCAGTATTTT; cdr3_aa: CASSERAGGGDTQYF
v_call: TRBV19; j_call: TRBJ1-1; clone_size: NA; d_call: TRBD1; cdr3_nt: TGTGCCAGTAGTCATGCTGACAGGGGGGCTTTCTTT; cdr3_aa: CASSHADRGAFF
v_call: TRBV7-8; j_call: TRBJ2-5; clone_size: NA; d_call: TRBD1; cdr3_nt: TGTGCCAGCAGCCGAGCGGACAGGGGAAGGGAGACCCAGTACTTC; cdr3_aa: CASSRADRGRETQYF
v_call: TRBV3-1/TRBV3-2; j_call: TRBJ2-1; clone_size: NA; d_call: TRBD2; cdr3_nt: TGTGCCAGCAGCCATAACCCCGGGACTAGTTTATGGCAGTTCTTC; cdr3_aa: CASSHNPGTSLWQFF
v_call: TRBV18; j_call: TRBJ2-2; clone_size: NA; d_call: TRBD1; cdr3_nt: TGTGCCAGCTCCCGCACACAGGGGGCCGGGGAGCTGTTTTTT; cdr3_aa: CASSRTQGAGELFF
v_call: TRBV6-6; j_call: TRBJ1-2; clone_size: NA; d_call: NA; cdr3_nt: TGTGCCAGCAGTCGGGGCTATGGACAGATCGGTGGCTACACCTTC; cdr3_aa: CASSRGYGQIGGYTF
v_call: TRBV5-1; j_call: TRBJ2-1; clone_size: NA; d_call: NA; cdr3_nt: TGCGCCAGCAGCTTGGGGGGCCTTAGCTCCTACAATGAGCAGTTCTTC; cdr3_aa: CASSLGGLSSYNEQFF
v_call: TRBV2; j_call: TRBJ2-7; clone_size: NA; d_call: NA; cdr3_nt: TGTGCCAGCAGTGGCAACAGAGCTACGACTAACGAGCAGTACTTC; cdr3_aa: CASSGNRATTNEQYF
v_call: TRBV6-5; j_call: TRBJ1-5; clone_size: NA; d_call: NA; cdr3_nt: TGTGCCAGCAGCCTTGATGGGACACCCAATCAGCCCCAGCATTTT; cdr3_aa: CASSLDGTPNQPQHF
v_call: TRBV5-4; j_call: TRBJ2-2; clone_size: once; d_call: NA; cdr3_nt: TGTGCCAGCAGCCCCGGTCCGAGGAACACCGGGGAGCTGTTTTTT; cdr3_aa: CASSPGPRNTGELFF
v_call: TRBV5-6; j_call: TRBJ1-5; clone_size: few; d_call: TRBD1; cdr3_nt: TGTGCCAGCAGCTCGGACAGGGAGGGCCAGCCCCAGCATTTT; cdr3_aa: CASSSDREGQPQHF
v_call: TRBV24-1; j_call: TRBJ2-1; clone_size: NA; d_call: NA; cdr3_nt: TGTGCCACCAGTTCCTCGGGAGTCCCAACCTACGAGCAGTTCTTC; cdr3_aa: CATSSSGVPTYEQFF
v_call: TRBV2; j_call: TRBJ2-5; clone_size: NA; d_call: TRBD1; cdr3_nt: TGTGCCAGCAGTGGCCCGGCGGGACAGGAAAGGGGGTCCCAGTACTTC; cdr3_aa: CASSGPAGQERGSQYF
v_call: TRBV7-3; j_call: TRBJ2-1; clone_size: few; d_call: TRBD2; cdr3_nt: TGTGCCAGCAGTCTTTCCGGGACTAGCAGTTACAATGAGCAGTTCTTC; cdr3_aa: CASSLSGTSSYNEQFF